This T cell receptor (beta chain) came from a study of T cell responses to AZD1222 COVID-19 vaccine. Study-level points and caveats: Donors skewed white British and female; clonal diversity was possibly underestimated. Variant regions that are unmutated are reportedly the target of nearly half of spike-specific TCRs.

On this clone itself: What it recognizes is unknown.

Sequencing used immunoSEQ multiplex PCR; TCRdb keeps in-frame clones, though not all of them. The sample includes about 150,000 clones, about nine tenths seen only once; the top ten take 4.5% to 6.5%. Germline values: CDR1 MRHNA, CDR2 SNTAGT. With 8 bases removed from V and 2 bases from J, the gap between germline ends came to 16 bases. This CDR3 spans 15 amino acids. The gene calls are TRBV6-4 and TRBJ2-1, with D perhaps given as TRBD1 or TRBD2 (5 bases each). This receptor was obtained from an adult in good health. The specimen was peripheral blood, collected on day 0 of AZD1222 vaccination. The CDR3 bases are TGTGCCAGCCGTCGGGAATGGGGCGCCTACAATGAGCAGTTCTTC. Its protein is CASRREWGAYNEQFF.